The following is a T cell receptor (beta chain) sequence with its context. TCRdb passed the PCR reads through MiXCR, listing each CDR3 protein once. The sample yields more than 450,000 distinct CDR3 sequences, about 20% seen once. The record originates from a study of molecular identifiers for immune sequencing clone quantification. There are 14 residues in the CDR3. CDR1 and CDR2 from the germline V gene are LNHNV and YYDKDF (reference sequence). V shed 5 bases, J shed 4 bases, and the junction held 3 bases outside the gene matches. The sequence derives from a human donor in good health. Some libraries in this study had Jurkat cell RNA spiked in. Sequencing input: naive CD8+ T cells from blood, with Jurkat cell RNA spiked in. Subset specified: FACS-sorted CD8+CD4-CCR7+CD45RA+ naive T cells. The rearrangement joins TRBV15 to TRBJ2-5; 11 positions match TRBD2. In DNA form, the CDR3 reads TGTGCCACCAGCTTTAGCGGGGGGGCAGAGACCCAGTACTTC. Translation gives CATSFSGGAETQYF.